This T cell receptor beta chain was found in a study of shared clonotypes between healthy human individuals. Findings and limits, study-wide: Generation probabilities were higher for clonotypes shared across all four sorted-subset donors than for unshared ones. Limitation of the genetic and exposure-history diversity represented came from the few donors.

A remark on this clone: Its antigen is currently unknown.

Libraries were prepared by immunoSEQ multiplex PCR; TCRdb keeps only in-frame clonotypes and omits some of them. This sample carries more than 1,200,000 clones, approximately 98.5% of them seen once, and the ten largest clones take about 0.4%. Between the trimmed V and J ends, which lost 6 bases and 8 bases, there was a span of 23 bases. The CDR3 has 15 amino acids. CDR1 is MNHEY and CDR2 is SVGAGI in the germline V gene. Healthy and HIV-negative, the adult donors had no recent acute infections or vaccinations. The rearrangement joins TRBV6-5 to TRBJ2-7, with D unclear. The source of this sequence is a man aged 25 to 45 in good health. Sequencing was carried out using naive CD4+ T cells sorted from blood. Subset: CD45RA+ positively selected. The CDR3 protein is CASSLLPRTAGQQYF. The CDR3 bases are TGTGCCAGCAGCTTACTACCGAGGACCGCTGGCCAGCAGTACTTC.